The 32 T cell receptor beta chains listed next were all sequenced from one sample in a study of blood T cell repertoires in COVID-19. Produced via immunoSEQ multiplex PCR; TCRdb's table is partial and in-frame only. The sample lists nearly 350,000 clones, around 87% occurring once. The sequencing input was peripheral blood. These receptors all come from a woman in her fifties or sixties with COVID-19, enrolled during active disease.

The table lists this clone with a count of one. The chain carries TRBV23-1 and TRBJ2-5; 7 bases align to TRBD1. TRBV23-1 is filed as an ORF, its function uncertain. This CDR3 contains 12 residues. V was clipped by 7 bases and J by 4 bases; unmatched bases: 3. The CDR3 DNA is TGCGCCAGCAAAAGGGGGCGAGAGACCCAGTACTTC. Protein product: CASKRGRETQYF.

The V call is TRBV19, the J call TRBJ1-5, with TRBD1 as a possible D gene (5 bases). The CDR3 has 14 amino acids. Germline V lookup: CDR1 LNHDA, CDR2 SQIVND (reference sequence). V dropped 6 bases and J dropped 3 bases, with 12 bases sitting between them. CDR3 sequence reads: CASSQRQLNQPQHF. The CDR3 nucleotides are TGTGCCAGTAGCCAGAGACAGCTCAATCAGCCCCAGCATTTT.

The chain carries TRBV18 and TRBJ2-7; 10 positions match TRBD2. With V trimmed by 2 bases and J by 0 bases, 10 bases remained unmatched. Per germline, CDR1 KGHSH and CDR2 LQKENI. CDR3 length: 18 amino acids. Here the CDR3 reads CASSPRASGRSISYEQYF. The DNA for the CDR3 is TGTGCCAGCTCACCAAGGGCTAGCGGGAGATCTATCTCCTACGAGCAGTACTTC.

The V call is TRBV7-9, the J call TRBJ2-3; TRBD1 agrees at 7 bases. CDR1 is SEHNR, CDR2 FQNEAQ, per germline (reference sequence). J lost 3 bases, V lost 6 bases, and 9 bases had no gene match. The CDR3 runs 15 residues. The CDR3 loop is CASSLRGTGTDTQYF. The CDR3 DNA is TGTGCCAGCAGTCTCAGGGGGACGGGGACAGATACGCAGTATTTT.

Here the CDR3 reads CATSRSRDSTYEQYF. The CDR3 nucleotides read TGTGCCACCAGCAGAAGCCGGGACAGTACCTACGAGCAGTACTTC. V gene TRBV15 combines with J gene TRBJ2-7, with 7 positions matching TRBD1. V lost 2 bases and J lost 2; bases outside the gene matches: 6. This CDR3 region has 15 residues. Germline values: CDR1 LNHNV, CDR2 YYDKDF (reference sequence).

The V and J genes are TRBV25-1 and TRBJ2-2; TRBD1 agrees at 8 bases. The junction had 10 bases not matched to a gene; V was cut back by 3 bases and J by 7 bases. The CDR3 contains 16 residues. Germline V lookup: CDR1 MGHDK, CDR2 SYGVNS. In nucleotides, the CDR3 is TGTGCCAGCAGTGAGTTGGGCAGGGGGCAAAACGGGGAGCTGTTTTTT. It is translated as CASSELGRGQNGELFF.

The CDR3 reads CASSIPLTGFYGYTF. The DNA for the CDR3 is TGTGCCAGCAGCATACCTTTGACAGGGTTCTATGGCTACACCTTC. V is TRBV21-1 and J is TRBJ1-2; TRBD1, the table's D call, was not compared with the DNA. TRBV21-1 is an annotated pseudogene. The CDR3 runs to 15 residues.

The chain is built from TRBV4-2 and TRBJ2-7; D is possibly TRBD2 (5 bases). The CDR3 has 16 residues. Trimming stripped 0 bases from V and 0 bases from J, with 12 bases between. The germline V gene has CDR1 LGHNA and CDR2 YNFKEQ. The CDR3 DNA reads TGTGCCAGCAGCCAAGATCTAGGACTCAACTCCTACGAGCAGTACTTC. This codes for CASSQDLGLNSYEQYF.

The rearrangement uses TRBV4-2 and TRBJ1-2; the match to TRBD1 covers 7 bases. This CDR3 is 15 amino acids long. Germline CDR1 and CDR2: LGHNA and YNFKEQ. The J segment lost 3 bases and the V segment lost 1 base, leaving 5 bases of the junction unmatched. In DNA form, the CDR3 reads TGTGCCAGCAGCCAAGCGATGCAGGGGGACTATGGCTACACCTTC. This translates into CASSQAMQGDYGYTF.

J is TRBJ2-5 and V is TRBV29-1, with D possibly TRBD1 on 5 matching bases. Trimming cost V 0 bases and J 2 bases, with 13 bases left between them. From germline, CDR1 is SQVTM and CDR2 ANQGSEA. The CDR3 consists of 15 residues. CDR3 loop: CSVEDPGLGQETQYF. The CDR3 nucleotides are TGCAGCGTTGAAGATCCAGGGCTAGGGCAAGAGACCCAGTACTTC.

The V and J genes are TRBV7-9 and TRBJ2-7, with 7 bases fitting TRBD1. CDR1 is SEHNR, CDR2 FQNEAQ, per germline (reference sequence). The CDR3 is 15 amino acids. The trim removed 4 bases at V and 6 bases at J, leaving 12 bases unmatched. CDR3 sequence (DNA): TGTGCCAGCAGCTATGGGGGCAGGGGGAAAGTCGAGCAGTACTTC. Protein product: CASSYGGRGKVEQYF.

This clone occurred a few times. The chain is built from TRBV2 and TRBJ2-1; tentatively, D is TRBD1 (6 bases). The CDR3 is 14 residues long. CDR1 and CDR2 from the germline V gene are SNHLY and FYNNEI. Deletions cut 6 bases from V and 3 bases from J, with 12 bases between. The CDR3 reads CASRADSIYNEQFF. DNA of the CDR3: TGTGCCAGCAGGGCGGACAGCATCTACAATGAGCAGTTCTTC.

The J gene is TRBJ2-3, the V gene TRBV10-1; D unclear. The CDR3 sequence is 16 residues long. The germline V gene has CDR1 WNHNN and CDR2 SYGVQD (reference sequence). Trimming pared 3 bases from V and 4 bases from J, leaving 17 bases between. The CDR3: CASSDAPVIGSDTQYF. The CDR3 bases are TGCGCCAGCAGTGACGCCCCGGTCATCGGGTCAGATACGCAGTATTTT.

This chain joins TRBV19 and TRBJ2-7; D possibly corresponds to TRBD1 (6 bases). V lost 5 bases and J 3 bases, leaving 14 bases between the germline ends. The length of the CDR3 is 14 residues. Looked up from germline, CDR1 is LNHDA and CDR2 is SQIVND (reference sequence). CDR3: CASSPGQSYYEQYF. For the CDR3, the DNA is TGTGCCAGTAGTCCCGGACAGAGCTACTACGAGCAGTACTTC.

This clone was detected only once. This chain connects TRBV5-6 to TRBJ1-5, with a possible D match to TRBD1 (5 bases). CDR1 is SGHDT and CDR2 is YYEEEE in the germline V gene. Deletions cut 4 bases from V and 1 base from J, with 12 bases between. The length of the CDR3 is 15 residues. The DNA of the CDR3 is TGTGCCAGCAGCATAACAGGACTAAGCAATCAGCCCCAGCATTTT. As protein: CASSITGLSNQPQHF.

This chain joins TRBV19 and TRBJ2-7; TRBD1 agrees at 10 bases. Germline V CDR1 and CDR2: LNHDA, SQIVND (reference sequence). Losses at the gene ends were 5 bases for V and 0 bases for J; bases not matched to a gene: 10. The CDR3 is 17 amino acids. CDR3 DNA sequence: TGTGCCAGTAGTCTCGGGTGGACAGGGGGTCTCTCCTACGAGCAGTACTTC. This encodes CASSLGWTGGLSYEQYF.

The rearrangement joins TRBV5-1 to TRBJ2-2; 10 nucleotides line up with TRBD2. The V gene's germline CDR1 is SGHRS and CDR2 YFSETQ. This CDR3 is 17 amino acids long. J lost 6 bases, V lost 4 bases, and 12 bases had no gene match. CDR3 loop: CASSRSAGGTQAGELFF. DNA for the CDR3: TGCGCCAGCAGCAGGTCAGCGGGAGGGACGCAGGCCGGGGAGCTGTTTTTT.

V usage is TRBV19 and J usage is TRBJ2-1; 10 nucleotides align to TRBD2. The CDR3 is made up of 16 amino acids. The V gene end was trimmed by 1 base and the J gene end by 8 bases; junction bases not matched to a gene: 8. CDR1 and CDR2 (germline): LNHDA, SQIVND (reference sequence). The CDR3 sequence: CASSIVWASGRDEQFF. As DNA, the CDR3 is TGTGCCAGTAGTATAGTATGGGCTAGCGGGAGAGATGAGCAGTTCTTC.

J is TRBJ2-1 and V is TRBV5-8; 15 bases map to TRBD2. The V segment lost 2 bases and the J segment 6 bases; nucleotides outside the gene matches: 6. Germline CDR1 SGHTS, CDR2 YDEGEE. This CDR3 region has 17 residues. For the CDR3, the DNA is TGTGCCAGCAGCTTTTGGGGACTAGCGGGAGGCGGCAATGAGCAGTTCTTC. Translating gives CASSFWGLAGGGNEQFF.

The chain has TRBV24-1 and TRBJ1-6; D is possibly TRBD1 (6 bases). Trimming shortened V by 9 bases and J by 14 bases, and 16 bases separated the two germline ends. The CDR3 sequence is 12 residues long. The germline V gene encodes CDR1 KGHDR and CDR2 SFDVKD. DNA of the CDR3: TGTGCCACCTCCCCCCAGGGGATAACCCTCCACTTT. This translates into CATSPQGITLHF.

This clone occurred a few times. This sequence joins TRBV20-1 and TRBJ2-7; 9 bases agree with TRBD2. J gave up 6 bases and V 3 bases, and 12 bases lay outside the gene matches. This CDR3 comprises 15 residues. CDR1 and CDR2 (germline): DFQATT, SNEGSKA (reference sequence). The DNA for the CDR3 is TGCAGTGCTAGTGGTTATATAGCGGGAGTAGGCGAGCAGTACTTC. This codes for CSASGYIAGVGEQYF.

This sequence joins TRBV10-2 and TRBJ2-7; possible D gene TRBD1, 6 bases. The V gene's germline CDR1 is WSHSY and CDR2 SAAADI. This CDR3 has 12 amino acids. Trimming left V 5 bases short and J 4 bases short, with 9 bases between. CDR3 coding DNA: TGCGCCAGCAGTAGCCAGGGGTACGAGCAGTACTTC. This gives the protein CASSSQGYEQYF.

The CDR3 DNA reads as TGTGCCAGCAGCTTCCCGCTCCAGGGATCACAAGAGACCCAGTACTTC. The encoded protein is CASSFPLQGSQETQYF. The genes are TRBV7-9 and TRBJ2-5, with D possibly TRBD1 on 5 matching bases. Trimming cost V 3 bases and J 2 bases, with 16 bases left between them. Germline CDR1 reads SEHNR; CDR2 reads FQNEAQ (reference sequence). The CDR3 is 16 residues long.

This clone was recorded a few times. This chain uses TRBV7-2 with TRBJ1-5, with D perhaps TRBD1 (6 bases). CDR1 is SGHTA, CDR2 FQGNSA, per germline. Trimming stripped 0 bases from V and 2 bases from J, with 8 bases between. The CDR3 is 15 residues long. For the CDR3, the DNA is TGTGCCAGCAGCTTAGCCCGACAGGGCAATCAGCCCCAGCATTTT. It codes for CASSLARQGNQPQHF.

The V call is TRBV4-3, the J call TRBJ2-7; D unresolved. CDR1 and CDR2 from the germline V gene are LGHNA and YSLEER. The CDR3 extends over 13 amino acids. Trimming stripped 1 base from V and 3 bases from J, with 7 bases between. This CDR3 reads CASSQGISYEQYF. DNA of the CDR3: TGCGCCAGCAGCCAAGGTATCAGCTACGAGCAGTACTTC.

The CDR3: CASSSPGEAFF. The CDR3 DNA reads as TGTGCCAGCAGTTCCCCAGGGGAAGCTTTCTTT. V is TRBV5-6 and J is TRBJ1-1, with D maybe TRBD1 (5 bases). The CDR3 length is 11 residues. Germline V lookup: CDR1 SGHDT, CDR2 YYEEEE. V was cut by 5 bases and J by 8 bases, with 10 bases left in between. The entire variable domain, with the rest obtained from reference TRBV5-6 and TRBJ1-1, is as follows: DAGVTQSPTHLIKTRGQQVTLRCSPKSGHDTVSWYQQALGQGPQFIFQYYEEEERQRGNFPDRFSGHQFPNYSSELNVNALLLGDSALYLCASSSPGEAFFGQGTRLTVV.

The CDR3 protein is CASSVDRGDPLHF. CDR3 bases: TGTGCCAGTAGTGTTGACAGGGGGGATCCCCTCCACTTT. The chain links TRBV19 to TRBJ1-6, with TRBD1 matching over 9 bases. The CDR3 extends over 13 amino acids. With 5 bases clipped from V and 13 bases from J, the junction kept 6 bases outside the gene matches. Germline CDR1 reads LNHDA; CDR2 reads SQIVND (reference sequence).

The chain is built from TRBV4-1 and TRBJ1-4; D perhaps matches TRBD1 (6 bases). Trimming pared 0 bases from V and 7 bases from J, leaving 15 bases between. This CDR3 spans 16 amino acids. Germline V gene sequence: CDR1 MGHRA, CDR2 YSYEKL. CDR3 loop: CASSQDSGAKGEKLFF. The CDR3 DNA reads TGCGCCAGCAGCCAAGATTCAGGGGCTAAGGGTGAAAAACTGTTTTTT.

This clone was observed a single time. The chain carries TRBV30 and TRBJ2-1; TRBD2 might be the D (6 bases). There are 16 residues in the CDR3. The V and J ends lost 0 bases and 0 bases respectively, with 12 bases between them. From germline, CDR1 is GTSNPN and CDR2 SVGIG (reference sequence). Here the CDR3 reads CAWSVFGGYSYNEQFF. The CDR3 nucleotides are TGTGCCTGGAGTGTCTTCGGAGGGTACTCCTACAATGAGCAGTTCTTC.

The J gene is TRBJ2-3, the V gene TRBV6-6; D is unclear. The germline V and J ends were trimmed by 4 bases and 1 base, with 12 bases remaining between them. Germline loops: CDR1 MNHNY, CDR2 SVGAGI (reference sequence). The CDR3 has 15 amino acids. The CDR3 is CASSFETRRTDTQYF. The DNA of the CDR3 is TGTGCCAGCAGTTTCGAGACACGCCGCACAGATACGCAGTATTTT.

The count of this clone is one. This sequence joins TRBV18 and TRBJ1-3, with D perhaps matching TRBD1 (5 bases). Between the trimmed V and J ends, which lost 3 bases and 0 bases, there was a span of 30 bases. Germline loops: CDR1 KGHSH, CDR2 LQKENI. There are 22 residues in the CDR3. CDR3 sequence: CASSPKPGHYNRRTPSGNTIYF. The CDR3, as DNA: TGTGCCAGCTCACCTAAGCCCGGACACTACAACCGGCGAACCCCCTCTGGAAACACCATATATTTT.

The table lists this clone with a count of one. The rearrangement links TRBV11-2 to TRBJ2-1; 8 nucleotides align to TRBD2. CDR1 SGHAT and CDR2 FQNNGV come from the germline V gene. The CDR3 runs to 15 residues. Trimming took 5 bases from V and 7 from J; bases not matched to a gene: 10. The CDR3: CASSLSGGRANEQFF. CDR3 nucleotides: TGTGCCAGCAGCCTTTCGGGGGGGAGGGCAAATGAGCAGTTCTTC.